The following is a T cell receptor (beta chain) sequence with its context. This CDR3 spans 16 amino acids. Germline V gene sequence: CDR1 SGHNT, CDR2 YENEEA. After removal of 5 bases from V and 6 bases from J, the junction contained 12 bases not matched to a gene. The entry originates in a study of cytomegalovirus exposure and HLA in healthy donors. The repertoire was sequenced with immunoSEQ multiplex PCR; TCRdb's copy has only in-frame clones and lacks some. The data contain 180,000 or so clones, 80% to 90% of them singletons. Sequencing was done on a sample of PBMCs. This chain connects TRBV11-3 to TRBJ2-2; 7 bases map to TRBD2. The TCR comes from a woman aged 25 to 39 in good health and CMV-seronegative. The CDR3 sequence is CASSPRKRAGAGELFF. CDR3 bases: TGTGCCAGCAGCCCCCGGAAGCGGGCGGGGGCCGGGGAGCTGTTTTTT.